One and the same sample provided the 27 T cell receptor beta chains below, sequenced in a study of PD-1 blockade in classical Hodgkin lymphoma. Using immunoSEQ multiplex PCR, the repertoire was profiled, and TCRdb retains in-frame clones only, with some absent. The sample has under 60,000 clones, approximately 89% seen once; the top ten hold roughly 7.1%. Time point described: cycle 4 day 1 (C4D1), after 6 weeks of nivolumab. Every patient had relapsed following autologous stem cell transplantation, and cohorts differed in brentuximab vedotin exposure. The sequences come from peripheral blood mononuclear cells (PBMCs), collected before the fourth cycle of nivolumab. The receptor source for this set is a human donor with classical Hodgkin lymphoma.

V and J are TRBV11-3 and TRBJ1-1; 7 bases line up with TRBD1. CDR3 length: 14 amino acids. J gave up 1 base and V 5 bases, and 4 bases lay outside the gene matches. Germline lookup yields CDR1 SGHNT and CDR2 YENEEA. CDR3 protein: CASSQGGWNTEAFF. Here the CDR3 DNA reads TGTGCCAGCAGCCAGGGGGGGTGGAACACTGAAGCTTTCTTT.

The chain couples TRBV11-1 to TRBJ2-1; D is perhaps TRBD1 or TRBD2 (5 bases each). The CDR3 consists of 14 residues. Germline V gene data show CDR1 as SGHAT and CDR2 as FQDESV (reference sequence). V lost 3 bases, J lost 5 bases, and 11 bases lay in between. Here the CDR3 reads CASSFPWGHNEQFF. Written as DNA, the CDR3 is TGTGCCAGCAGCTTTCCATGGGGACACAATGAGCAGTTCTTC.

In this sample, this clone turned up once. The chain recombines TRBV6-4 with TRBJ1-6, with D hard to call. CDR1 and CDR2 (germline): MRHNA, SNTAGT. This CDR3 has 15 residues. Trimming shortened V by 7 bases and J by 0 bases, and 10 bases separated the two germline ends. The CDR3 protein is CASTDGSSYNSPLHF. The CDR3 DNA reads as TGTGCCAGCACCGACGGTAGCTCCTATAATTCACCCCTCCACTTT.

The chain uses TRBV5-1 and TRBJ2-3; D could derive from TRBD1 or TRBD2 (6 bases each). V was trimmed by 4 bases and J by 3 bases, leaving 15 bases between them. Germline V gene data show CDR1 as SGHRS and CDR2 as YFSETQ. The length of the CDR3 is 15 residues. CDR3 nucleotides: TGCGCCAGCAGCCTCGAAGGGGGGCCGACAGATACGCAGTATTTT. This translates into CASSLEGGPTDTQYF.

In its sample, this clone was seen once. V is TRBV6-4 and J is TRBJ1-1; D perhaps matches TRBD1 (6 bases). The CDR3 contains 13 residues. Germline-derived CDR1 and CDR2 are MRHNA and SNTAGT. V lost 5 bases and J lost 0, with 7 bases in between. CDR3 sequence: CASSRQVNTEAFF. CDR3 DNA sequence: TGTGCCAGCAGTCGACAGGTGAACACTGAAGCTTTCTTT.

V is TRBV5-1 and J is TRBJ2-2; D gene unclear. V shed 0 bases and J shed 2 bases, with 11 bases lying between them. The CDR3 is 16 residues long. CDR1 and CDR2 (germline): SGHRS, YFSETQ. In nucleotides, the CDR3 is TGCGCCAGCAGCTTGGCCGGGTGGGAAAACACCGGGGAGCTGTTTTTT. The encoded protein is CASSLAGWENTGELFF.

This chain links TRBV7-6 with TRBJ2-5; TRBD1 aligns across 8 bases. V dropped 2 bases and J dropped 9; count of bases not matched to a gene: 5. This CDR3 has 13 residues. Germline CDR1 and CDR2: SGHVS and FNYEAQ. The CDR3 loop is CASSLLDRVAQYF. CDR3 DNA: TGTGCCAGCAGCTTATTGGACAGGGTCGCCCAGTACTTC.

This chain uses TRBV6-5 with TRBJ1-4; D is perhaps TRBD1 (6 bases). Trimming stripped 5 bases from V and 7 bases from J, with 17 bases between. Germline V gene sequence: CDR1 MNHEY, CDR2 SVGAGI. This CDR3 is built from 15 residues. CDR3 sequence reads: CASSASQGNGEKLFF. CDR3 sequence (DNA): TGTGCCAGCAGTGCGTCACAGGGTAATGGTGAAAAACTGTTTTTT.

This chain uses TRBV19 with TRBJ1-2; the D gene is possibly TRBD1 (5 bases). CDR3 length: 13 residues. Germline-derived CDR1 and CDR2 are LNHDA and SQIVND (reference sequence). V was clipped by 7 bases and J by 4 bases, with 13 bases between them. The CDR3 loop is CASMRGVGYGYTF. Written as DNA, the CDR3 is TGTGCCAGTATGAGAGGGGTTGGCTATGGCTACACCTTC.

The chain is built from TRBV19 and TRBJ2-4; TRBD1 or TRBD2 may be the D gene (5 bases each). CDR3 length: 17 amino acids. V lost 0 bases and J lost 1, with 13 bases in between. CDR1 LNHDA and CDR2 SQIVND come from the germline V gene (reference sequence). The CDR3 is CASSIDGDHLAKNIQYF. The CDR3 DNA reads as TGTGCCAGTAGTATAGACGGGGACCACTTGGCCAAAAACATTCAGTACTTC. Supplemented by reference TRBV19 and TRBJ2-4, the full variable domain reads DGGITQSPKYLFRKEGQNVTLSCEQNLNHDAMYWYRQDPGQGLRLIYYSQIVNDFQKGDIAEGYSVSREKKESFPLTVTSAQKNPTAFYLCASSIDGDHLAKNIQYFGAGTRLSVL.

The chain has TRBV5-1 and TRBJ2-1; 12 nucleotides line up with TRBD2. CDR3 size: 16 residues. The V gene's germline CDR1 is SGHRS and CDR2 YFSETQ. V lost 4 bases, J lost 2 bases, and 4 bases stayed unmatched. The CDR3 coding sequence is TGCGCCAGCAGCCTGACTAGCGGGAGCCCCTACAATGAGCAGTTCTTC. It is translated as CASSLTSGSPYNEQFF.

This chain connects TRBV19 to TRBJ1-5; the D is unclear. Germline V gene sequence: CDR1 LNHDA, CDR2 SQIVND (reference sequence). The length of the CDR3 is 14 residues. Trimming cost V 5 bases and J 2 bases, with 10 bases left between them. CDR3 DNA: TGTGCCAGTAGTCCCCTAGGCGGCAATCAGCCCCAGCATTTT. Translation gives CASSPLGGNQPQHF.

The rearrangement joins TRBV9 to TRBJ1-6; possible D gene TRBD1, 5 bases. Trimming stripped 3 bases from V and 3 bases from J, with 16 bases between. Germline CDR1 SGDLS, CDR2 YYNGEE. The CDR3 consists of 17 residues. CDR3: CASSAPRDGNYNSPLHF. The DNA for the CDR3 is TGTGCCAGCAGCGCACCCCGGGACGGAAACTATAATTCACCCCTCCACTTT.

The rearrangement links TRBV4-1 to TRBJ1-5; a possible D gene is TRBD1 (5 bases). CDR3 length: 15 residues. Germline assignment: CDR1 MGHRA and CDR2 YSYEKL. The V gene lost 3 bases and the J gene lost 4 bases, with 13 bases spanning the gap. CDR3 in amino acids: CASSHAQGNNQPQHF. In nucleotides, the CDR3 is TGCGCCAGCAGCCATGCCCAGGGAAATAATCAGCCCCAGCATTTT.

The chain has TRBV9 and TRBJ2-3; perhaps TRBD2 as D (6 bases). The CDR3 extends over 15 amino acids. CDR1 is SGDLS and CDR2 is YYNGEE in the germline V gene. V lost 2 bases to trimming and J lost 0 bases, with 10 bases between them. The CDR3 bases are TGTGCCAGCAGCGTGGAGGGGCCTAGCACAGATACGCAGTATTTT. Protein product: CASSVEGPSTDTQYF.

The chain recombines TRBV9 with TRBJ2-3, with 11 bases lining up with TRBD2. The CDR3 totals 16 residues. V lost 3 bases to trimming and J lost 2 bases; unmatched junction nucleotides: 5. Germline loops: CDR1 SGDLS, CDR2 YYNGEE. The CDR3 loop is CASSARLAGLTDTQYF. DNA of the CDR3: TGTGCCAGCAGCGCCCGACTAGCGGGGCTCACAGATACGCAGTATTTT.

The chain combines TRBV7-2 with TRBJ2-3; perhaps TRBD2 as D (6 bases). With 4 bases removed from V and 1 base from J, the gap between germline ends came to 12 bases. The CDR3 covers 15 residues. The germline V gene encodes CDR1 SGHTA and CDR2 FQGNSA. In nucleotides, the CDR3 is TGTGCCAGCAGCTGGACTAACCTGGGCACAGATACGCAGTATTTT. It specifies CASSWTNLGTDTQYF.

The V call is TRBV14, the J call TRBJ1-2; no firm D call. The CDR3 covers 14 residues. Looked up from germline, CDR1 is SGHDN and CDR2 is FVKESK. The V gene lost 1 base and the J gene lost 0 bases, with 6 bases spanning the gap. CDR3 sequence reads: CASSQGLTNYGYTF. The CDR3 coding sequence is TGTGCCAGCAGCCAAGGACTTACTAACTATGGCTACACCTTC.

There are a few counts of this clone. The chain has TRBV4-2 and TRBJ1-5, with a weak D call TRBD1 (5 bases). Germline V gives CDR1 LGHNA, CDR2 YNFKEQ. The V end lost 1 base, the J end lost 7 bases, and 20 bases lay between the germline ends. The CDR3 is 17 amino acids. In DNA form, the CDR3 reads TGTGCCAGCAGCCAAGTGAGTGAGTTCTCAAAGGGGCAGCCCCAGCATTTT. As protein: CASSQVSEFSKGQPQHF.

In this sample, this clone turned up a few times. This rearrangement joins TRBV7-8 to TRBJ2-1; 9 nucleotides agree with TRBD2. The junction had 9 bases not matched to a gene; V was cut back by 5 bases and J by 7 bases. This CDR3 is built from 15 residues. Germline V gene data show CDR1 as SGHVS and CDR2 as FQNEAQ. The CDR3 DNA reads as TGTGCCAGCAGCCTCCGCAAGCGGGGGGAGAATGAGCAGTTCTTC. This translates into CASSLRKRGENEQFF.

A note on this clone: An end of the junction does not agree with germline; a read error may underlie this. The rearrangement uses TRBV29-1 and TRBJ1-4; D may be TRBD1 (5 bases). The CDR3 extends over 12 amino acids. Per germline, CDR1 SQVTM and CDR2 ANQGSEA. The CDR3 region has the DNA TGCAGCATTGATGGGGGTGGTGAAAAACTGTTTTTT. It is translated as CSIDGGGEKLFF.

The chain has TRBV4-3 and TRBJ1-4; unclear D gene. The CDR3 sequence is 15 residues long. Trimming took 4 bases from V and 8 from J, leaving 17 bases between them. CDR1 and CDR2 (germline): LGHNA, YSLEER. This CDR3 is CASSPDGGRPEKLFF. For the CDR3, the DNA is TGCGCCAGCAGCCCCGACGGTGGACGCCCCGAAAAACTGTTTTTT.

CDR3: CASSRASGEQFF. The CDR3 nucleotides are TGTGCCAGCAGCAGGGCCTCGGGGGAGCAGTTCTTC. This rearrangement joins TRBV7-9 to TRBJ2-1, with D possibly TRBD2 on 5 matching bases. There are 12 residues in the CDR3. V dropped 5 bases and J dropped 10 bases, with 12 bases sitting between them. Per germline, CDR1 SEHNR and CDR2 FQNEAQ (reference sequence). The full variable domain, its missing parts supplied by reference TRBV7-9 and TRBJ2-1, is DTGVSQNPRHKITKRGQNVTFRCDPISEHNRLYWYRQTLGQGPEFLTYFQNEAQLEKSRLLSDRFSAERPKGSFSTLEIQRTEQGDSAMYLCASSRASGEQFFGPGTRLTVL.

This chain connects TRBV2 to TRBJ2-1, with D perhaps TRBD1 (5 bases). Trimming stripped 3 bases from V and 15 bases from J, with 12 bases between. CDR1 SNHLY and CDR2 FYNNEI come from the germline V gene. The CDR3 runs 11 residues. CDR3 sequence reads: CASSDSLGRFF. DNA of the CDR3: TGTGCCAGCAGTGACTCGCTGGGGCGGTTCTTC.

The chain couples TRBV10-3 to TRBJ1-1; D is undetermined. The CDR3 runs to 16 residues. V dropped 3 bases and J dropped 4 bases, with 18 bases sitting between them. Per the germline V gene, CDR1 is ENHRY and CDR2 is SYGVKD. CDR3 in DNA: TGTGCCATCAGTGATTCGTCCCGGGAAGTGGGCACTGAAGCTTTCTTT. It specifies CAISDSSREVGTEAFF.

The genes are TRBV19 and TRBJ2-3; D unresolved. From germline, CDR1 is LNHDA and CDR2 SQIVND (reference sequence). V shed 5 bases and J shed 0 bases, with 15 bases lying between them. This CDR3 region has 16 residues. The CDR3 DNA follows: TGTGCCAGTAGTGGCCGCGGTTTTACTAGCACAGATACGCAGTATTTT. It yields the protein CASSGRGFTSTDTQYF.

V and J are TRBV14 and TRBJ2-3, with 10 bases that match TRBD2. CDR1 and CDR2 from the germline V gene are SGHDN and FVKESK. The CDR3 loop spans 19 amino acids. The junction had 9 bases not matched to a gene; V was cut back by 0 bases and J by 0 bases. CDR3 protein: CASSQDSLILAGSTDTQYF. CDR3 nucleotide sequence: TGTGCCAGCAGCCAAGATTCCCTCATACTAGCGGGGAGCACAGATACGCAGTATTTT.